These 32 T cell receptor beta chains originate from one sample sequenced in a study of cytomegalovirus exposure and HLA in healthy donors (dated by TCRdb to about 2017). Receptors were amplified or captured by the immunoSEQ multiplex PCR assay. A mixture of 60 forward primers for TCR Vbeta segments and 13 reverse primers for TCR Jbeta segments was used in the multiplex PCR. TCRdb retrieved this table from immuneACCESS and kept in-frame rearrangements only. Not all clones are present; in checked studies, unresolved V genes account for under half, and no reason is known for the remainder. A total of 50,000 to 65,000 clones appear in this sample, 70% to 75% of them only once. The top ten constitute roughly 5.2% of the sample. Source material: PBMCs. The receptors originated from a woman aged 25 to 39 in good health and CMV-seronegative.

CDR3 in DNA: TGTGCCAGCAGCGTAACGACAGGGGGCTACGTCACTAGCTCCTACAATGAGCAGTTCTTC. It yields the protein CASSVTTGGYVTSSYNEQFF. V usage is TRBV9 and J usage is TRBJ2-1, with 10 positions matching TRBD1. Unmatched junction bases numbered 13, after V lost 1 base and J lost 0 bases. Looked up from germline, CDR1 is SGDLS and CDR2 is YYNGEE. CDR3 size: 20 residues.

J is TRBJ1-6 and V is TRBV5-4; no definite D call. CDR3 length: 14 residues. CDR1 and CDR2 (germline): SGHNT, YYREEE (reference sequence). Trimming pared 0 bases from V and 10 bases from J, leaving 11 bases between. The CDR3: CASSLEKEFSPLHF. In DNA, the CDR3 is TGTGCCAGCAGCTTGGAGAAGGAGTTCTCACCCCTCCACTTT. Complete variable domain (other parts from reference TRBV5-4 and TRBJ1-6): ETGVTQSPTHLIKTRGQQVTLRCSSQSGHNTVSWYQQALGQGPQFIFQYYREEENGRGNFPPRFSGLQFPNYSSELNVNALELDDSALYLCASSLEKEFSPLHFGNGTRLTVT.

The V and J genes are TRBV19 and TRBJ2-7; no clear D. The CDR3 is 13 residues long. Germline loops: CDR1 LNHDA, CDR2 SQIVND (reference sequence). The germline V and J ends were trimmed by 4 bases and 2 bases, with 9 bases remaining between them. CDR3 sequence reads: CASSRAPPYEQYF. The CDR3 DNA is TGTGCCAGTAGTAGGGCTCCCCCCTACGAGCAGTACTTC.

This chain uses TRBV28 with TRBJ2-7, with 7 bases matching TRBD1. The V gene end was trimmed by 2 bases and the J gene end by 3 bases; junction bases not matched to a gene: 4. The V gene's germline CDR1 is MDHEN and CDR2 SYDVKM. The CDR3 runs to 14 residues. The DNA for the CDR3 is TGTGCCAGCAGTTTAGAGGGGGCCTTCTACGAGCAGTACGTC. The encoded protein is CASSLEGAFYEQYV.

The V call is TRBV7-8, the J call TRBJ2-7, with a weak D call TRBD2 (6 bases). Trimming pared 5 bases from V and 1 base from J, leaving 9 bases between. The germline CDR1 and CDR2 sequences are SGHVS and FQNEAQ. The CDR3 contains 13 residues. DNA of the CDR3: TGTGCCAGCAGCCTGGGACTGTCCTACGAGCAGTACGTC. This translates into CASSLGLSYEQYV.

In nucleotides, the CDR3 is TGCGCCAGCAGCCAAGAGGACGGGGGAGATGATGAGCAGTTCTTC. Its translation is CASSQEDGGDDEQFF. The chain has TRBV4-1 and TRBJ2-1; possibly TRBD2 for D (6 bases). The ends were cut back, 0 bases at V and 8 bases at J, with 14 bases in the middle. The CDR3 covers 15 residues. From germline, CDR1 is MGHRA and CDR2 YSYEKL.

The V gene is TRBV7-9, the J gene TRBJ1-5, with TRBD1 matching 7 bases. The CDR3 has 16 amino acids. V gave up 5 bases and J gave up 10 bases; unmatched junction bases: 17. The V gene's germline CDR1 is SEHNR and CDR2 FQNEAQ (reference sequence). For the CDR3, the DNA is TGTGCCAGCAGCCCAAGCCCGGTGGGACAGAACCGTCCCCAGCATTTT. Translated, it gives CASSPSPVGQNRPQHF.

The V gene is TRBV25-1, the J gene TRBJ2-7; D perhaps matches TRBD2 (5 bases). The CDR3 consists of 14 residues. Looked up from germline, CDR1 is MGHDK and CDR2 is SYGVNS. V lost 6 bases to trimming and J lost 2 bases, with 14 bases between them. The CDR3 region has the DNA TGTGCCAGCAGCGTTGCATTCGGGGCCTACGAGCAGTACTTC. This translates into CASSVAFGAYEQYF.

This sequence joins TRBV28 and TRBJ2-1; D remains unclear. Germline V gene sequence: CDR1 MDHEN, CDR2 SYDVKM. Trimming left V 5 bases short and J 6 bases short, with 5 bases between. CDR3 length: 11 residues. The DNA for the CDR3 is TGTGCCAGCAGTCGCAGCAATGAGCAGTTCTTC. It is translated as CASSRSNEQFF.

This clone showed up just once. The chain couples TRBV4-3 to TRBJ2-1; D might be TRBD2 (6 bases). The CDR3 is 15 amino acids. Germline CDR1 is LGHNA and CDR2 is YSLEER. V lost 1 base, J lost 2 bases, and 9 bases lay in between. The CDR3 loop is CASSQVAVTYNEQFF. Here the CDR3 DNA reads TGCGCCAGCAGCCAAGTAGCGGTCACCTACAATGAGCAGTTCTTC.

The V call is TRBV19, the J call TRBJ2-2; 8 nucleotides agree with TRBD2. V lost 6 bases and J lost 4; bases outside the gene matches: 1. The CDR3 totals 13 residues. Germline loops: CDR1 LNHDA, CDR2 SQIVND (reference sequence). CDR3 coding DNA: TGTGCCAGTAGACTAGCGGCCACCGGGGAGCTGTTTTTT. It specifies CASRLAATGELFF.

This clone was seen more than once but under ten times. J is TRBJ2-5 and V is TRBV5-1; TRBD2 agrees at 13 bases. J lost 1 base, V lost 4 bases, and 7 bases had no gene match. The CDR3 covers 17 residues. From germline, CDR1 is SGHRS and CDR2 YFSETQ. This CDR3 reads CASSPGLAGLLQETQYF. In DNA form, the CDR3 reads TGCGCCAGCAGCCCGGGACTAGCGGGACTACTCCAAGAGACCCAGTACTTC.

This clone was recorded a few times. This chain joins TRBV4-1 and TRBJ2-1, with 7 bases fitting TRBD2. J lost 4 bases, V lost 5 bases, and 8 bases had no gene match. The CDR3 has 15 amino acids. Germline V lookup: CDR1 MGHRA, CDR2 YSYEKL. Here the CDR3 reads CASSADGRAYNEQFF. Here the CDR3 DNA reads TGCGCCAGCAGCGCAGATGGGAGGGCGTACAATGAGCAGTTCTTC.

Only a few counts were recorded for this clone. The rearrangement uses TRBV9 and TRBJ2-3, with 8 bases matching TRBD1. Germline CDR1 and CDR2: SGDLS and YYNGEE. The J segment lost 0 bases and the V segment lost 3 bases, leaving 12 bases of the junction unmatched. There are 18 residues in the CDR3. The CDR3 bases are TGTGCCAGCAGCGCCACAGGGGGACGACTCGCTAGCACAGATACGCAGTATTTT. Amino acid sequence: CASSATGGRLASTDTQYF.

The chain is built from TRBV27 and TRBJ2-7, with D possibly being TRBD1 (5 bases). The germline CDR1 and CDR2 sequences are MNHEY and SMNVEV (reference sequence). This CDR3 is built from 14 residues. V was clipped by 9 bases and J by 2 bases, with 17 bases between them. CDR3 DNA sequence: TGTGCCAGTCACCCCTCCAGGGAACCCTACGAGCAGTACGTC. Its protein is CASHPSREPYEQYV.

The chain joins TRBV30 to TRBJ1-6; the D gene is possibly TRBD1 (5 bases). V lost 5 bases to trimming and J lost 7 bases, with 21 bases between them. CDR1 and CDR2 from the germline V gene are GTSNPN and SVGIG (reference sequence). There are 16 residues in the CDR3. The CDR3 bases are TGTGCCTGGTCCCCGGGGGGGGGACTAACAAATTCACCCCTCCACTTT. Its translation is CAWSPGGGLTNSPLHF.

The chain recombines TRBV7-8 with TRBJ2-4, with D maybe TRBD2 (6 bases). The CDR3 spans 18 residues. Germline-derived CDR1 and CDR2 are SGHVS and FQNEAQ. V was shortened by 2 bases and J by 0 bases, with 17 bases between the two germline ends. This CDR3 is CASSLSSPAGLAKNIQYF. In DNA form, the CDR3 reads TGTGCCAGCAGCTTAAGTTCCCCCGCGGGACTAGCCAAAAACATTCAGTACTTC.

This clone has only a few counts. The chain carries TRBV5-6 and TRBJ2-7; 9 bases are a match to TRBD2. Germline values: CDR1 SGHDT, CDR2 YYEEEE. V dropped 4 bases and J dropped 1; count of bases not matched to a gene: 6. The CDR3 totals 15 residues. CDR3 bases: TGTGCCAGCAGCGCATTAGCGGGAGCTTCCTACGAGCAGTACTTC. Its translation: CASSALAGASYEQYF.

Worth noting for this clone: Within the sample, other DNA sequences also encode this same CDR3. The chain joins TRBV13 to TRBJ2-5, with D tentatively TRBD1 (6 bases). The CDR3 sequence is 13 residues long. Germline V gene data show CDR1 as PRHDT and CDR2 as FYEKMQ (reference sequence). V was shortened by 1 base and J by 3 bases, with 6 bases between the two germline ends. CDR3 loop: CASSLDREETQYF. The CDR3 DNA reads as TGTGCCAGCAGCTTAGACAGGGAAGAGACCCAGTACTTC. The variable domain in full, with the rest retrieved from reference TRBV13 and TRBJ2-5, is AAGVIQSPRHLIKEKRETATLKCYPIPRHDTVYWYQQGPGQDPQFLISFYEKMQSDKGSIPDRFSAQQFSDYHSELNMSSLELGDSALYFCASSLDREETQYFGPGTRLLVL.

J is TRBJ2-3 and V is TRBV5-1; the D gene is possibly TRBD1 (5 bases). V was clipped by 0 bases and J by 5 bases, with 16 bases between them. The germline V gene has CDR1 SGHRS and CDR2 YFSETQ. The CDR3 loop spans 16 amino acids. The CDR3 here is CASSLGQQEGVDTQYF. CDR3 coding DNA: TGCGCCAGCAGCTTGGGACAGCAGGAAGGAGTAGATACGCAGTATTTT.

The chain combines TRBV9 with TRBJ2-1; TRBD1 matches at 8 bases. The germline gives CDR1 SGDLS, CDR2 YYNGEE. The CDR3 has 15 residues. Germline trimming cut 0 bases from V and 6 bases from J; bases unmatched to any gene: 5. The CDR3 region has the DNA TGTGCCAGCAGCGTAGAAGCAGGGGGCGGCAATGAGCAGTTCTTC. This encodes CASSVEAGGGNEQFF.

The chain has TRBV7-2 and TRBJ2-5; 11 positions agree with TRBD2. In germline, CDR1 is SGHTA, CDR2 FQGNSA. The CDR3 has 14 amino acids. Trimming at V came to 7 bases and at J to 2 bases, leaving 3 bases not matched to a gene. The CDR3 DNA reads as TGTGCCAGCACCGTAGCGGGAGGGCAAGAGACCCAGTACTTC. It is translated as CASTVAGGQETQYF.

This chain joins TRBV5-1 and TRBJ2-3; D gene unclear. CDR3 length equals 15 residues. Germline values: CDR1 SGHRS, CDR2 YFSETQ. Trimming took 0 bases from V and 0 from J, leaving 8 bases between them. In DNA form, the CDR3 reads TGCGCCAGCAGCTTGGACCCCACTAGCACAGATACGCAGTATTTT. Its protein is CASSLDPTSTDTQYF.

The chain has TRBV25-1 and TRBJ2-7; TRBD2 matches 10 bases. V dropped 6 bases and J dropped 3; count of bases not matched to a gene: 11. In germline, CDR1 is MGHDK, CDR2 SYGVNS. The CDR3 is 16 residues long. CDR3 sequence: CASSAGLAGEIYEQYV. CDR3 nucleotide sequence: TGTGCCAGCAGCGCCGGCCTAGCGGGAGAGATCTACGAGCAGTACGTC.

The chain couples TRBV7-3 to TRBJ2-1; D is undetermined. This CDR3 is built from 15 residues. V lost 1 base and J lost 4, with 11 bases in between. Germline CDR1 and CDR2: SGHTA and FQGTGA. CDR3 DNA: TGTGCCAGCAGCTTAAGTAGCCGGTCATACAATGAGCAGTTCTTC. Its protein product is CASSLSSRSYNEQFF. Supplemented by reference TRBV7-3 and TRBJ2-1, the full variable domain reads GAGVSQTPSNKVTEKGKYVELRCDPISGHTALYWYRQSLGQGPEFLIYFQGTGAADDSGLPNDRFFAVRPEGSVSTLKIQRTERGDSAVYLCASSLSSRSYNEQFFGPGTRLTVL.

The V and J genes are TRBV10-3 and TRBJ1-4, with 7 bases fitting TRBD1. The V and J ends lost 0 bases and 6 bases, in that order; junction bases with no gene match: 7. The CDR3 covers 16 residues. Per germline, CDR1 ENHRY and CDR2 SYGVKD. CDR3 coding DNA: TGTGCCATCAGTGAGTCCGAAACAGGGGTGGATGAAAAACTGTTTTTT. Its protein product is CAISESETGVDEKLFF.

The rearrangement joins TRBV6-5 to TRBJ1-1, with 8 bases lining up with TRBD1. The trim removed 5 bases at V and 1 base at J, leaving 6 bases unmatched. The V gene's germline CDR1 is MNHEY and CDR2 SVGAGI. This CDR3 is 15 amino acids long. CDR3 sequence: CASSRADRGNTEAFF. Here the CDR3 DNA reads TGTGCCAGCAGTCGAGCTGACAGGGGGAACACTGAAGCTTTCTTT.

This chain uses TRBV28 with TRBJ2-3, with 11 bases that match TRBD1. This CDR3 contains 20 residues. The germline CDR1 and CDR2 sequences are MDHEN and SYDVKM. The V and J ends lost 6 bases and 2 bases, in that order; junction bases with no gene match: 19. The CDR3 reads CASSPWTGGQQNLYTDTQYF. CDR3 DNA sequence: TGTGCCAGCAGCCCCTGGACAGGGGGCCAACAAAACCTATACACAGATACGCAGTATTTT.

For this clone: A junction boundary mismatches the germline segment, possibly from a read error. The CDR3 here is CASSLATSLRYHF. In DNA form, the CDR3 reads TGTGCCAGCAGCTTAGCGACGAGTTTGCGGTACCACTTC. This chain links TRBV7-2 with TRBJ2-5; D not resolved. The CDR3 spans 13 residues. Germline lookup yields CDR1 SGHTA and CDR2 FQGNSA.

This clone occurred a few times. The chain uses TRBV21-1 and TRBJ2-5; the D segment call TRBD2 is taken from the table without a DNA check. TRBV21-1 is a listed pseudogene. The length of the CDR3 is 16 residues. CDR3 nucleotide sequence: TGTGCCAGCAGCCTAAGACGGGAGGGACTGGGTGAGACCCAGTACTTC. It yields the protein CASSLRREGLGETQYF.

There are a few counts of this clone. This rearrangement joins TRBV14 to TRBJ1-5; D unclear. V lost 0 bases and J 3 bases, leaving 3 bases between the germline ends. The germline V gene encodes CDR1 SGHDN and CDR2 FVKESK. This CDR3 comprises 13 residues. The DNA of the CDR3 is TGTGCCAGCAGCCAAGATCACAATCAGCCCCAGCATTTT. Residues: CASSQDHNQPQHF.

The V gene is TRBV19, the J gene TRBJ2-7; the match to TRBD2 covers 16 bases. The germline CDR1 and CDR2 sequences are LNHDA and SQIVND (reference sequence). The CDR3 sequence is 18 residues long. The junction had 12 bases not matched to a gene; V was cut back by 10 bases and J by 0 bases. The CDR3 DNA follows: TGTGCCACCTCCGGGACTAGCGGGAGGGGAGGGGACTCCTACGAGCAGTACTTC. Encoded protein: CATSGTSGRGGDSYEQYF. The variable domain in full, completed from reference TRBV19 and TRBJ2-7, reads DGGITQSPKYLFRKEGQNVTLSCEQNLNHDAMYWYRQDPGQGLRLIYYSQIVNDFQKGDIAEGYSVSREKKESFPLTVTSAQKNPTAFYLCATSGTSGRGGDSYEQYFGPGTRLTVT.